This T cell receptor (beta chain) appears in the sequencing data of a study of blood T cell repertoires in COVID-19. The count of this clone is one. V was shortened by 2 bases and J by 4 bases, with 12 bases between the two germline ends. The CDR3 length is 14 residues. CDR1 and CDR2 from the germline V gene are SEHNR and FQNEAQ (reference sequence). Here immunoSEQ multiplex PCR was the method, and the copy in TCRdb shows in-frame clones only, minus some. This sample has a few hundred thousand clones; 80% to 90% occur once, and the top ten carry roughly 2.3%. V and J are TRBV7-9 and TRBJ2-7; D perhaps matches TRBD1 (5 bases). Sequenced: PBMCs or T cells enriched from blood (not recorded which). This TCR came from a man aged 25 to 40 who had recovered from COVID-19. CDR3 sequence (DNA): TGTGCCAGCAGCTTAAAAGGGGTTAATTACGAGCAGTACTTC. It translates to CASSLKGVNYEQYF.